This TCR beta chain was captured in a study of ipilimumab plus nivolumab after autologous stem cell transplantation. Study in general: A median of roughly eight nivolumab and a few ipilimumab doses were given.

V was pared by 6 bases and J by 3 bases, with 12 bases between. This CDR3 has 14 amino acids. The germline CDR1 and CDR2 sequences are MNHEY and SVGAGI. About this clone itself: As yet, its antigen is unknown.

Ipilimumab, 1 mg/kg, started 14 to 28 days after autologous transplant. Patients received nivolumab 3 mg/kg at weeks 1, 4, 7, 10, then fortnightly to week 26. The table came from immunoSEQ multiplex PCR; TCRdb's copy has only in-frame clones and leaves some out. The sample comprises some 40,000 clones, 85% to 95% of which are singletons, and 0.9% rests with the top ten. Overall study findings and caveats: The authors say TCR, Treg and microbiome findings warrant further study.

The material sequenced was PBMCs, taken in a trial of ipilimumab plus nivolumab as post-transplant consolidation. The chain recombines TRBV6-5 with TRBJ2-1; the D gene is possibly TRBD2 (7 bases). The receptor comes from a male donor with multiple myeloma. The CDR3 reads CASSPGGHYNEQFF. The CDR3 nucleotides are TGTGCCAGCAGCCCGGGGGGACACTACAATGAGCAGTTCTTC.